The clone carrying this T cell receptor beta chain was counted a few times. What it binds is not known. Data came from immunoSEQ multiplex PCR; TCRdb stores just in-frame clones and leaves some out. The data contain around 26,000 clones, 58% of them singletons. The V gene lost 7 bases and the J gene lost 0 bases, with 10 bases spanning the gap. The CDR3 runs to 15 residues. Germline loops: CDR1 LNHDA, CDR2 SQIVND (reference sequence). The sample belongs to a study of radiation and T cells in renal cell carcinoma. The study's findings and limits: Dominant CDR3 motifs occupied more repertoire in irradiated than control tumors. Irradiated tumors had higher TCR clonality than control tumors.

Treatment here: treatment-naive control, cytoreductive nephrectomy. The tumor was a clear cell renal cell carcinoma. Control tumors came from several females and roughly twelve males, aged roughly 40 to 90. This receptor was identified in a man aged 40-49 years with renal cell carcinoma. This chain connects TRBV19 to TRBJ1-6; D remains ambiguous. Sequenced material: tumor tissue, taken from a patient whose treatment was nephrectomy without radiotherapy. In DNA form, the CDR3 reads TGTGCCAGTATTGACGAGAGCTCCTATAATTCACCCCTCCACTTT. As protein: CASIDESSYNSPLHF.